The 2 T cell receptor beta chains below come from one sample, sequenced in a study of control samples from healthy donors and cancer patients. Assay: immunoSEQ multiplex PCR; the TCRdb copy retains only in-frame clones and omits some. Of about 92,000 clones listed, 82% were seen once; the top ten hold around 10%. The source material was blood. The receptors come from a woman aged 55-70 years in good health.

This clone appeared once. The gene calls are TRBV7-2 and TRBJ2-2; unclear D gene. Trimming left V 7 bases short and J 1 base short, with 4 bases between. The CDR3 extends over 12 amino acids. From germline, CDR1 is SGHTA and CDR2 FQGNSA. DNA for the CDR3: TGTGCCAGCACGGAGAACACCGGGGAGCTGTTTTTT. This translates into CASTENTGELFF.

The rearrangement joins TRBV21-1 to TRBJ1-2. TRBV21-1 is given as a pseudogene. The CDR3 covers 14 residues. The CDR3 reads CASSLGRGLKGYTF. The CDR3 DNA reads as TGTGCCAGCAGCCTAGGACGGGGGTTGAAAGGCTACACCTTC.